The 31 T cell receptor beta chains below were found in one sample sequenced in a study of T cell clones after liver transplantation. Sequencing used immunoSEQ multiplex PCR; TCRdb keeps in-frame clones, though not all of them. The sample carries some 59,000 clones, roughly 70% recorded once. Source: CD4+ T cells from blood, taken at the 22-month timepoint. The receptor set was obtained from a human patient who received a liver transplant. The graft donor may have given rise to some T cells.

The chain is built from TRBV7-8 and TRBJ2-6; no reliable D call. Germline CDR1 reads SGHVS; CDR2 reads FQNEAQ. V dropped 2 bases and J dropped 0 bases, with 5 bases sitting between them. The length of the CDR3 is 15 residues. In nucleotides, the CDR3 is TGTGCCAGCAGCTTAATCTACTCTGGGGCCAACGTCCTGACTTTC. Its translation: CASSLIYSGANVLTF.

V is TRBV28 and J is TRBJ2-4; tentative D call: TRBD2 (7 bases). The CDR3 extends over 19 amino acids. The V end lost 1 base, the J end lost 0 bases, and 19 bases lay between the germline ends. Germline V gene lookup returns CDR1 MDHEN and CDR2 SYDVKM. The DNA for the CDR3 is TGTGCCAGCAGTTTATTGAAGCTAGTGGGGGGGCTAGCCAAAAACATTCAGTACTTC. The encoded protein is CASSLLKLVGGLAKNIQYF.

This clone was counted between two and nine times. CDR3 region: CASSLDGTANTGELFF. CDR3 DNA sequence: TGTGCCAGCAGCTTGGATGGGACAGCCAACACCGGGGAGCTGTTTTTT. This chain links TRBV5-4 with TRBJ2-2; 7 bases match TRBD1. Germline CDR1 and CDR2: SGHNT and YYREEE (reference sequence). J lost 2 bases, V lost 0 bases, and 4 bases had no gene match. There are 16 residues in the CDR3.

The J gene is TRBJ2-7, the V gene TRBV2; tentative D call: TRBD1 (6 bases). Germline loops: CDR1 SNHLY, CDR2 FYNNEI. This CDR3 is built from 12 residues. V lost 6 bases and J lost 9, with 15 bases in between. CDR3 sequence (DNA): TGTGCCAGCAGGATGACAGGATGGGGGCAGTACTTC. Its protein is CASRMTGWGQYF.

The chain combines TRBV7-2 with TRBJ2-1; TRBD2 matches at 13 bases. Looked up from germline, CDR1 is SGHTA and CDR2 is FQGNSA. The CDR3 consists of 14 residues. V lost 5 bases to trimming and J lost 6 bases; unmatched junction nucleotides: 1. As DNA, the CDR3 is TGTGCCAGCAGCACTAGCGGGGGGGCCAATGAGCAGTTCTTC. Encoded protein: CASSTSGGANEQFF.

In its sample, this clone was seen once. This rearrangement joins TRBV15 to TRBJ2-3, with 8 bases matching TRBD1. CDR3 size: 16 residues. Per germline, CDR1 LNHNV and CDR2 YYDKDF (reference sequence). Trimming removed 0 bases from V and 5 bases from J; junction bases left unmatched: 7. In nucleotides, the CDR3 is TGTGCCACCAGCAGAGATTTGGGACAGGCCCAAGATACGCAGTATTTT. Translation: CATSRDLGQAQDTQYF.

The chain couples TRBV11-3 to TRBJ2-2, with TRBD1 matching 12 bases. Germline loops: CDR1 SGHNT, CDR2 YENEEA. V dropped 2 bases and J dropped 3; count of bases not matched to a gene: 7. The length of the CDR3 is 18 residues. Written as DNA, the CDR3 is TGTGCCAGCAGCTTATGGGACAGGGGGCGCGAGGACACCGGGGAGCTGTTTTTT. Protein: CASSLWDRGREDTGELFF. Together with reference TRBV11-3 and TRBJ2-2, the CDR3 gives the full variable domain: EAGVVQSPRYKIIEKKQPVAFWCNPISGHNTLYWYLQNLGQGPELLIRYENEEAVDDSQLPKDRFSAERLKGVDSTLKIQPAELGDSAVYLCASSLWDRGREDTGELFFGEGSRLTVL.

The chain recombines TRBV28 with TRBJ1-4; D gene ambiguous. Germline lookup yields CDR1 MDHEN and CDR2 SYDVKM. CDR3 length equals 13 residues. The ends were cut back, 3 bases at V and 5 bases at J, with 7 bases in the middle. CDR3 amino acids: CASSFDNNEKLFF. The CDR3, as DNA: TGTGCCAGCAGTTTTGATAACAATGAAAAACTGTTTTTT.

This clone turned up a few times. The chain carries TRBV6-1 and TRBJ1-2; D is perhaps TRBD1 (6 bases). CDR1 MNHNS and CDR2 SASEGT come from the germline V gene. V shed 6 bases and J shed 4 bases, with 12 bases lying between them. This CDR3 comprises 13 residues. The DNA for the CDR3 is TGTGCCAGCAGAGACAGGTCAAGCTATGGCTACACCTTC. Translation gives CASRDRSSYGYTF.

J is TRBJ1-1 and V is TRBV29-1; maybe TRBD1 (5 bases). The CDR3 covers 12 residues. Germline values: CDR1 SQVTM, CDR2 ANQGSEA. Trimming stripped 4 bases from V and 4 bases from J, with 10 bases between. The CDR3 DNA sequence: TGCAGCGTTGTCGGGGGGAGCACTGAAGCTTTCTTT. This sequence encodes CSVVGGSTEAFF.

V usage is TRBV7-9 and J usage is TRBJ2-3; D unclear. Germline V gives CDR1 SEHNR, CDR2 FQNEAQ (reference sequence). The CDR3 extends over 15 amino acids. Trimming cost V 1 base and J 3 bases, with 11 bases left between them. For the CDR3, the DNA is TGTGCCAGCAGCTTAGGCCAGACTCTTACAGATACGCAGTATTTT. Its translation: CASSLGQTLTDTQYF.

This CDR3 is CAISEGRGGNEQYF. For the CDR3, the DNA is TGTGCCATCAGTGAGGGCAGGGGAGGCAACGAGCAGTACTTC. The chain combines TRBV10-3 with TRBJ2-7, with D tentatively TRBD1 or TRBD2 (6 bases each). This CDR3 has 14 residues. Trimming stripped 2 bases from V and 5 bases from J, with 13 bases between. Germline lookup yields CDR1 ENHRY and CDR2 SYGVKD.

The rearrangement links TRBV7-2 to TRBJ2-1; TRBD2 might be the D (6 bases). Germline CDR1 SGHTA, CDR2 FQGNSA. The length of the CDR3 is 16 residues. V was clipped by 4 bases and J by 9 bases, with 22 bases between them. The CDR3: CASSSVGGTQRVEQFF. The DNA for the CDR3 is TGTGCCAGCAGCTCGGTAGGCGGGACCCAACGGGTTGAGCAGTTCTTC.

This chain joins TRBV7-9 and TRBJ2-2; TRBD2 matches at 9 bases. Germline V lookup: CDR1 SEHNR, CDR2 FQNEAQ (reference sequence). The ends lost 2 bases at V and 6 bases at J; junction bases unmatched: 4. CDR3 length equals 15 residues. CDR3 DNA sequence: TGTGCCAGCAGCTTAAGAAGCGGGGGGCCCGGGGAGCTGTTTTTT. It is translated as CASSLRSGGPGELFF. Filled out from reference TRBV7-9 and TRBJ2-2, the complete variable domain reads DTGVSQNPRHKITKRGQNVTFRCDPISEHNRLYWYRQTLGQGPEFLTYFQNEAQLEKSRLLSDRFSAERPKGSFSTLEIQRTEQGDSAMYLCASSLRSGGPGELFFGEGSRLTVL.

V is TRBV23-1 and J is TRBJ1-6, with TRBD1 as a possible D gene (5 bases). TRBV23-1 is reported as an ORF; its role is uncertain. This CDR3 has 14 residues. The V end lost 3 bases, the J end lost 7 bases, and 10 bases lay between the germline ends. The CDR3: CASSHRALNSPLHF. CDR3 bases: TGCGCCAGCAGTCACAGGGCCTTGAATTCACCCCTCCACTTT.

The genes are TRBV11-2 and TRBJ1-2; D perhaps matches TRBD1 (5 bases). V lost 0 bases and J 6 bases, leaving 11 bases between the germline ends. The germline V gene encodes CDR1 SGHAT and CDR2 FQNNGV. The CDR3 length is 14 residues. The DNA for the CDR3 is TGTGCCAGCAGCTTAGATCAGGGAGTGGATGGCTACACCTTC. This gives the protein CASSLDQGVDGYTF.

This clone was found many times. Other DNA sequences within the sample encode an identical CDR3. Here the CDR3 DNA reads TGTGCCAGCAGCTTAGTGGGGGGCTACAATGAGCAGTTCTTC. Its protein product is CASSLVGGYNEQFF. The chain uses TRBV11-3 and TRBJ2-1; D is perhaps TRBD2 (6 bases). Germline V gives CDR1 SGHNT, CDR2 YENEEA. This CDR3 has 14 amino acids. The V and J ends lost 1 base and 3 bases respectively, with 7 bases between them.

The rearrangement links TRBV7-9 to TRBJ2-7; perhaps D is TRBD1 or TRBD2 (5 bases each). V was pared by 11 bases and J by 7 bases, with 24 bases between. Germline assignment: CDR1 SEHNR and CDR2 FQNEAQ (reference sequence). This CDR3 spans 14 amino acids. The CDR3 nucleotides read TGTGCCGCAGCCCCCGGGACCTCGAGGCGAGAGCAGTACTTC. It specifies CAAAPGTSRREQYF.

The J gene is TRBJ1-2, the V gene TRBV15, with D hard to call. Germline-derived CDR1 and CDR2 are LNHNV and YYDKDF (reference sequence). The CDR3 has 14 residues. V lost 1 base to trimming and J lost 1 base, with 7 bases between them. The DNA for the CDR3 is TGTGCCACCAGCAGAGCCGACAATAACTATGGCTACACCTTC. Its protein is CATSRADNNYGYTF. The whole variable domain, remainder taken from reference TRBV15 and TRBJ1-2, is DAMVIQNPRYQVTQFGKPVTLSCSQTLNHNVMYWYQQKSSQAPKLLFHYYDKDFNNEADTPDNFQSRRPNTSFCFLDIRSPGLGDTAMYLCATSRADNNYGYTFGSGTRLTVV.

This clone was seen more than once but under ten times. CDR3 sequence reads: CASSGPGDYGYTF. CDR3 DNA sequence: TGTGCCAGCTCCGGACCAGGGGACTATGGCTACACCTTC. The chain combines TRBV18 with TRBJ1-2, with D possibly matching TRBD1 (6 bases). In germline, CDR1 is KGHSH, CDR2 LQKENI. V was cut by 6 bases and J by 3 bases, with 11 bases left in between. The CDR3 covers 13 residues.

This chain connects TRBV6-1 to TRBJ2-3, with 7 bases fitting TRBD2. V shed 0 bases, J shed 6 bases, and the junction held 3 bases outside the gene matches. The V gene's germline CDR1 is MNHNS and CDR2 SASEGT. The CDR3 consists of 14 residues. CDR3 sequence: CASSEASGGDTQYF. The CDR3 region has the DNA TGTGCCAGCAGTGAAGCTTCCGGGGGGGATACGCAGTATTTT.

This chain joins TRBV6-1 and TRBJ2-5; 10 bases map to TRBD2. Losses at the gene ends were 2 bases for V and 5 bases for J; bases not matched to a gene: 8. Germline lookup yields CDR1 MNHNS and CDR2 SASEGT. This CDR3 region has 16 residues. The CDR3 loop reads CASSELSGGAGETQYF. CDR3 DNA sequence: TGTGCCAGCAGTGAACTAAGCGGGGGGGCCGGGGAGACCCAGTACTTC.

This CDR3 is CASRDDSNQPQHF. CDR3 sequence (DNA): TGTGCCAGCAGGGACGATAGCAATCAGCCCCAGCATTTT. This chain links TRBV28 with TRBJ1-5; D gene unclear. Trimming removed 6 bases at V and 0 bases at J, with 6 bases between. The CDR3 loop spans 13 amino acids. CDR1 is MDHEN and CDR2 is SYDVKM in the germline V gene.

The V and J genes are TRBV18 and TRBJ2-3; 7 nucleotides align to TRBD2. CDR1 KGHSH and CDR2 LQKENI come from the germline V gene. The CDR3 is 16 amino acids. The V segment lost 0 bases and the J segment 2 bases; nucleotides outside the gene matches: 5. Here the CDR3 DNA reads TGTGCCAGCTCACCACCCCTAGGGACTACCACAGATACGCAGTATTTT. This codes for CASSPPLGTTTDTQYF. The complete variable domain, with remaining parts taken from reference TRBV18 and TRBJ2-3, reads NAGVMQNPRHLVRRRGQEARLRCSPMKGHSHVYWYRQLPEEGLKFMVYLQKENIIDESGMPKERFSAEFPKEGPSILRIQQVVRGDSAAYFCASSPPLGTTTDTQYFGPGTRLTVL.

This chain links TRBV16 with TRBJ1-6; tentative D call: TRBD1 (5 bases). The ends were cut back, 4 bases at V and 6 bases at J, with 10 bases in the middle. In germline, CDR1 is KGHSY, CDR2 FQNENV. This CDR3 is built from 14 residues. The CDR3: CASSPGRLNSPLHF. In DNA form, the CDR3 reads TGTGCCAGCAGCCCGGGACGGCTTAATTCACCCCTCCACTTT.

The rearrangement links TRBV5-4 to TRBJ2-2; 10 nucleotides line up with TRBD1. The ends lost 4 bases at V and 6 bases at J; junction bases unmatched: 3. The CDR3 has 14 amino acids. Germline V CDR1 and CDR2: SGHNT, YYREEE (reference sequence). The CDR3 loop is CASSRDRGPGELFF. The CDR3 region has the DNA TGTGCCAGCAGCCGGGACAGGGGTCCCGGGGAGCTGTTTTTT.

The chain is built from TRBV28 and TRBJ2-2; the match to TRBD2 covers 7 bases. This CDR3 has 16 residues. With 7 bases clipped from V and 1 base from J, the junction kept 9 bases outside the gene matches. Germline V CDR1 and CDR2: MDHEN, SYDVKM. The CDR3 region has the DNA TGTGCCAGCATCCCCTTGGGGGGGGAGAACACCGGGGAGCTGTTTTTT. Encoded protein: CASIPLGGENTGELFF.

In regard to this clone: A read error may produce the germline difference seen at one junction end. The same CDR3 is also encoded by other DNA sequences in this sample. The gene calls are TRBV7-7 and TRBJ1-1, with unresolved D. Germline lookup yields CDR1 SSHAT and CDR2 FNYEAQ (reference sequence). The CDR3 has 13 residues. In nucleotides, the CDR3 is TGTGCTAGCAGCTTCTCCAGGAACACTGAAGCTTTCTTT. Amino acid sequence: CASSFSRNTEAFF.

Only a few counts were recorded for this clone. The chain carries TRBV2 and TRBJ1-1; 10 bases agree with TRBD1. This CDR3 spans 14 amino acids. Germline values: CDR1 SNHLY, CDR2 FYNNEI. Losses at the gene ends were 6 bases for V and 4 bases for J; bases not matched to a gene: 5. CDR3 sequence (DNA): TGTGCCAGCAGCCCCCGGACAGGGGGCACTGAAGCTTTCTTT. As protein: CASSPRTGGTEAFF.

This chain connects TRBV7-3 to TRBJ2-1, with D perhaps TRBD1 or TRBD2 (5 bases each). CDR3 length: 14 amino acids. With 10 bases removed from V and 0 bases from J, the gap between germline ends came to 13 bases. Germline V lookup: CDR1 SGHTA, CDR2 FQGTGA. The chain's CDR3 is CATRPGGSYNEQFF. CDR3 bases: TGTGCCACCCGACCTGGGGGCTCCTACAATGAGCAGTTCTTC.

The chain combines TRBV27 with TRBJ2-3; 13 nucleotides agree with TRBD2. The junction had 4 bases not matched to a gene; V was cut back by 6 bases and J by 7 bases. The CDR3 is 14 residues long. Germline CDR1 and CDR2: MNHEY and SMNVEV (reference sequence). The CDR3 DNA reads TGTGCCAGCAGACTAGCGGGGGGGTCAAATACGCAGTATTTT. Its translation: CASRLAGGSNTQYF.